This TCR beta chain was sequenced during a study of shared clonotypes between healthy human individuals. The ends lost 4 bases at V and 5 bases at J; junction bases unmatched: 17. The germline V gene has CDR1 LGHNA and CDR2 YNFKEQ. The CDR3 consists of 19 residues. Clones were read by immunoSEQ multiplex PCR, and TCRdb kept only the in-frame ones, dropping some. Here the sample spans about 1.1 million clones, 60% to 85% being singletons. This clone was seen only a few times. The chain employs TRBV4-2 and TRBJ2-3, with 11 bases that match TRBD2. Sequencing input: memory CD4+ T cells from PBMCs. Subset indicated: CD45RA-negative fraction. The TCR originated in a young man in good health. Some clones in this sample may be carry-over from other donors' samples. DNA for the CDR3: TGTGCCAGCAGCCCGTGGGGACTAGCGGAAACGAAAGAAGGAGATACGCAGTATTTT. Its protein is CASSPWGLAETKEGDTQYF.